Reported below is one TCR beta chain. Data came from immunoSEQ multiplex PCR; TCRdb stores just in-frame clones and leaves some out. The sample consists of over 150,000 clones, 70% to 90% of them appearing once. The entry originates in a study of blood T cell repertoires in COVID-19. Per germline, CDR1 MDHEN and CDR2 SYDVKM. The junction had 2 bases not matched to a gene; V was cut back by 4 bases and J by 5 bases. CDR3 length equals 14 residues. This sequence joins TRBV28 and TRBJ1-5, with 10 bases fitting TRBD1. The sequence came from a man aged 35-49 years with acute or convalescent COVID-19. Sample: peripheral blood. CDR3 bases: TGTGCCAGCAGTTGGGGGACAGGGGATCAGCCCCAGCATTTT. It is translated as CASSWGTGDQPQHF.